The clone carrying this TCR beta chain showed up just a few times. What it binds is unknown. The read gets to within 3 residues of the CDR3 end, and the germline J gene fills in the rest. This record belongs to a study of T cell clonality in common variable immunodeficiency. Study-wide findings and caveats: Fewer deletions and N-nucleotide insertions were reportedly seen in common variable immunodeficiency TCR beta sequences. CVID subjects showed higher TCRbeta clonality than healthy controls.

Most patients and controls had Caucasian heritage. Germline loops: CDR1 SEHNR, CDR2 FQNEAQ (reference sequence). The CDR3 contains 13 residues. Unmatched junction bases numbered 1, after V lost 5 bases and J lost 1 base. Sequencing input was equivalent genomic DNA from CVID and controls. Only in-frame clones appear in the TCRdb table, and some are missing; sequencing was by immunoSEQ multiplex PCR. Observed are around 16,000 clones, no singletons, with the top ten taking approximately 12%. The chain is built from TRBV7-9 and TRBJ1-1, with 7 bases matching TRBD1. Sequencing was performed on peripheral blood mononuclear cells. This sequence was found in a human donor with common variable immunodeficiency. Partial CDR3 DNA: TGTGCCAGCAGCAACAGGGGGAACACTGAA. Amino acid sequence: CASSNRGNTE. The CDR3 in full is CASSNRGNTEAFF.